Listed below are T cell receptor beta chains from one sample, sequenced in a study of read filtering for tumor transcriptome and immune sequencing. One entry per CDR3 protein, called by TCRdb with MiXCR from the reads. The sample lists roughly 82,000 distinct CDR3 sequences, roughly 12% seen once, with just under 15% in the top ten. Sequencing was done on a sample of a population of CD138-negative cells sorted from bone marrow. Receptor source: a donor aged 40 or over with multiple myeloma. The CDR3 runs from the conserved cysteine through the conserved F or W. D genes are given only for firm matches. A clone size is listed for some rows: how often the clone was seen (once, few, many), or a class if it is expanded.

V	J	D	size	CDR3	DNA
TRBV12-3/TRBV12-4	TRBJ2-7	.	few	CASSPDSLRYF	TGTGCCAGCAGCCCCGACAGTTTGAGGTACTTC
TRBV20-1	TRBJ1-2	.	many	CSARDLKGGNYGYTF	TGCAGTGCTAGAGATTTGAAGGGAGGTAACTATGGCTACACCTTC
TRBV5-1	TRBJ2-2	TRBD1	many	CASRTGYTGELFF	TGCGCCAGCCGGACAGGATACACCGGGGAGCTGTTTTTT
TRBV3-1	TRBJ1-2	TRBD1	many	CASSQTGGSIYGYTF	TGTGCCAGCAGCCAAACAGGGGGCTCCATCTATGGCTACACCTTC
TRBV5-1	TRBJ2-7	.	many	CASSRAGPTSYEQYF	TGCGCCAGCAGCCGGGCTGGGCCGACATCCTACGAGCAGTACTTC
TRBV30	TRBJ2-7	TRBD1	many	CAWAPSTGDYEQYF	TGTGCCTGGGCTCCATCGACAGGGGATTACGAGCAGTACTTC
TRBV29-1	TRBJ2-3	.	many	CSVEMSGAAGTDTQYF	TGCAGCGTTGAGATGTCAGGGGCTGCGGGCACAGATACGCAGTATTTT
TRBV5-1	TRBJ2-7	TRBD1	many	CASSLDRVRGYEQYF	TGCGCCAGCAGCTTAGACAGGGTTCGAGGCTACGAGCAGTACTTC
TRBV20-1	TRBJ2-1	.	many	CVVAGGGYNEQFF	TGCGTCGTAGCAGGAGGGGGCTACAATGAGCAGTTCTTC
TRBV12-3/TRBV12-4	TRBJ2-2	TRBD1	few	CAEGQGNTGELFF	TGTGCCGAGGGACAGGGTAACACCGGGGAGCTGTTTTTT
TRBV7-9	TRBJ2-7	.	many	CASSLGTETYEQYF	TGTGCCAGCAGCTTAGGGACAGAGACCTACGAGCAGTACTTC
TRBV30	TRBJ2-2	.	.	CAGTVLTGELFF	TGTGCCGGGACTGTCCTCACCGGGGAGCTGTTTTTT
TRBV5-1	TRBJ2-1	.	many	CASSLERPSSYNEQFF	TGCGCCAGCAGCTTGGAGCGCCCTAGCTCCTACAATGAGCAGTTCTTC
TRBV20-1	TRBJ2-1	.	many	CSARGSSSGYYNEQFF	TGCAGTGCTAGAGGAAGTTCCAGCGGATACTACAATGAGCAGTTCTTC
TRBV30	TRBJ2-6	.	many	CAWSVESGANVLTF	TGTGCCTGGAGTGTAGAGTCTGGGGCCAACGTCCTGACTTTC
TRBV29-1	TRBJ1-4	.	many	CSFRQVSNEKLFF	TGCAGCTTCAGACAGGTGTCTAATGAAAAACTGTTTTTT
TRBV20-1	TRBJ1-1	.	many	CSARGFAEAFF	TGCAGTGCTAGGGGATTCGCTGAAGCTTTCTTT
TRBV5-5	TRBJ1-1	.	.	CASRRKGQENTEAFF	TGTGCCAGCAGGCGTAAGGGACAAGAGAACACTGAAGCTTTCTTT
TRBV18	TRBJ2-5	.	few	CASSPPPPETQYF	TGTGCCAGCTCACCACCTCCCCCGGAGACCCAGTACTTC
TRBV20-1	TRBJ2-7	TRBD1	many	CSARVDRGSYEQYF	TGCAGTGCTAGAGTGGACAGGGGGTCCTACGAGCAGTACTTC
TRBV5-1	TRBJ2-4	TRBD1	many	CASSRAGATGENIQYF	TGCGCCAGCAGCCGCGCCGGGGCGACAGGGGAAAACATTCAGTACTTC
TRBV29-1	TRBJ1-4	.	many	CSVEQEDEKLFF	TGCAGCGTTGAACAGGAGGATGAAAAACTGTTTTTT
TRBV11-3	TRBJ2-5	.	few	CASSLGVSTQYF	TGTGCCAGCAGCTTAGGGGTTTCGACCCAGTACTTC
TRBV11-3	TRBJ2-3	.	many	CASSSLASTDTQYF	TGTGCCAGCAGCTCACTAGCATCCACAGATACGCAGTATTTT
TRBV5-1	TRBJ2-5	.	many	CASSLAATQETQYF	TGCGCCAGCAGCTTGGCGGCAACTCAAGAGACCCAGTACTTC
TRBV29-1	TRBJ1-5	.	.	CSVAVGAASNQPQHF	TGCAGCGTTGCGGTGGGGGCTGCAAGCAATCAGCCCCAGCATTTT
TRBV15	TRBJ2-6	TRBD1	few	CATSRERQGFGANVLTF	TGTGCCACCAGCAGAGAGCGACAGGGCTTTGGGGCCAACGTCCTGACTTTC
TRBV30	TRBJ2-7	.	few	CAWSAIGQGLSYEQYF	TGTGCCTGGAGCGCCATAGGACAGGGACTAAGCTACGAGCAGTACTTC
TRBV7-2	TRBJ1-5	.	many	CASSLEGPQPQHF	TGTGCCAGCAGCTTAGAGGGGCCTCAGCCCCAGCATTTT
TRBV7-2	TRBJ2-7	.	many	CASSSGPGRSWHGQYF	TGTGCCAGCAGCTCGGGGCCGGGACGGTCTTGGCACGGGCAGTACTTC
TRBV29-1	TRBJ2-7	.	many	CSVGGGRGAEQYF	TGCAGCGTGGGTGGTGGCAGGGGCGCCGAGCAGTACTTC
TRBV12-3/TRBV12-4	TRBJ2-1	.	many	CASSLVEGQFF	TGTGCCAGCAGTTTGGTCGAGGGGCAGTTCTTC
TRBV11-3	TRBJ2-7	TRBD1	few	CASSYYGTGGSEQYF	TGTGCCAGCAGCTACTACGGGACAGGGGGGAGCGAGCAGTACTTC
TRBV6-5	TRBJ1-2	.	.	CASSYERGTGNNYGYTF	TGTGCCAGCAGCTACGAGCGGGGGACCGGGAATAACTATGGCTACACCTTC
TRBV20-1	TRBJ2-7	.	.	CSAPESSGVYGQYF	TGCAGTGCTCCTGAGTCGAGTGGGGTCTACGGGCAGTACTTC
TRBV5-1	TRBJ2-1	.	many	CASSPDLGGNEQFF	TGCGCCAGCAGCCCAGACCTAGGGGGCAATGAGCAGTTCTTC
TRBV20-1	TRBJ2-1	TRBD2	many	CSARALTSGLYNEQFF	TGCAGTGCTAGAGCCCTGACTAGCGGACTCTACAATGAGCAGTTCTTC
TRBV12-3/TRBV12-4	TRBJ1-2	.	many	CASSLGANYGYTF	TGTGCCAGCAGCCTTGGAGCTAACTATGGCTACACCTTC
TRBV29-1	TRBJ1-1	.	many	CSVEESGATEAFF	TGCAGCGTTGAAGAATCAGGGGCAACTGAAGCTTTCTTT
TRBV7-3	TRBJ1-1	.	many	CASSSRVGAGGANTEAFF	TGTGCCAGCAGCTCTCGAGTCGGAGCGGGGGGAGCGAACACTGAAGCTTTCTTT
TRBV7-2	TRBJ2-1	.	many	CASSLEGTYNEQFF	TGTGCCAGCAGCTTGGAGGGTACCTACAATGAGCAGTTCTTC
TRBV29-1	TRBJ2-1	.	many	CSAQGYNEQFF	TGCAGCGCACAGGGCTACAATGAGCAGTTCTTC